These 23 T cell receptor beta chains originate from one sample sequenced in a study of OX40 agonist ivuxolimab in advanced cancers. The library was made by the immunoSEQ multiplex PCR assay. TCRdb obtained this table from immuneACCESS and retained in-frame rearrangements with V and J assigned. These tables miss some clones; where compared with another copy, unresolved V genes account for less than half of the shortfall, and the remainder is unexplained. The sample includes 70,000 to 95,000 clones, with 90% to 95% observed a single time. The ten largest clones capture more than 0.5% of the sample. The sample consisted of CD4+ or CD8+ T cells sorted from blood, taken in a trial of the OX40 agonist ivuxolimab. The origin of the receptors is an adult with an advanced solid tumor such as melanoma, head and neck, liver or kidney cancer.

In this sample, this clone turned up once. The chain recombines TRBV9 with TRBJ2-5; TRBD2 aligns across 14 bases. The germline gives CDR1 SGDLS, CDR2 YYNGEE. The CDR3 has 16 residues. The V segment lost 4 bases and the J segment 1 base; nucleotides outside the gene matches: 3. This chain's CDR3 is CASSLGLAGGQETQYF. The CDR3 DNA sequence: TGTGCCAGCAGCCTCGGACTAGCGGGAGGCCAAGAGACCCAGTACTTC.

The rearrangement uses TRBV7-9 and TRBJ2-5; no clear D gene. The germline V and J ends were trimmed by 5 bases and 3 bases, with 7 bases remaining between them. Germline V gene data show CDR1 as SEHNR and CDR2 as FQNEAQ (reference sequence). This CDR3 is built from 12 residues. The CDR3 spells CASSTMEETQYF. The DNA of the CDR3 is TGTGCCAGCAGCACTATGGAAGAGACCCAGTACTTC.

This chain uses TRBV19 with TRBJ2-5, with 9 bases lining up with TRBD1. From germline, CDR1 is LNHDA and CDR2 SQIVND (reference sequence). There are 17 residues in the CDR3. V shed 3 bases, J shed 3 bases, and the junction held 11 bases outside the gene matches. The CDR3 sequence is CASSMLIGDRGKETQYF. The CDR3 region has the DNA TGTGCCAGTAGTATGTTGATAGGTGACAGGGGGAAAGAGACCCAGTACTTC.

V gene TRBV6-1 combines with J gene TRBJ1-3, with D possibly matching TRBD1 (6 bases). V was trimmed by 8 bases and J by 4 bases, leaving 15 bases between them. Germline V gene sequence: CDR1 MNHNS, CDR2 SASEGT. This CDR3 is built from 14 residues. The CDR3 coding sequence is TGTGCCAGCCGACAGGACTACTCGGGAAACACCATATATTTT. Amino acid sequence: CASRQDYSGNTIYF.

As to this clone: Mismatch with germline at one junction end may stem from a read error. The chain uses TRBV5-1 and TRBJ1-1; maybe TRBD1 (6 bases). Germline CDR1 is SGHRS and CDR2 is YFSETQ. The CDR3 is made up of 15 amino acids. Here the CDR3 DNA reads TGTGCCAGCAGCTTGGCCGGGGGGCTAATCACTGAAGCTTTCTTT. Its protein is CASSLAGGLITEAFF.

This clone is a singleton in its sample. V gene TRBV2 combines with J gene TRBJ2-3; possible D gene TRBD1, 6 bases. The V gene's germline CDR1 is SNHLY and CDR2 FYNNEI. The V gene lost 3 bases and the J gene lost 3 bases, with 13 bases spanning the gap. The CDR3 is 15 residues long. CDR3 in amino acids: CASSEVRGGTDTQYF. In DNA form, the CDR3 reads TGTGCCAGCAGTGAGGTCAGGGGTGGAACAGATACGCAGTATTTT.

The CDR3 DNA follows: TGTGCCAGCATGCTGGGGGCCACAGATACGCAGTATTTT. Its translation is CASMLGATDTQYF. This chain links TRBV7-8 with TRBJ2-3, with D maybe TRBD1 (6 bases). V lost 7 bases, J lost 2 bases, and 10 bases lay in between. Germline assignment: CDR1 SGHVS and CDR2 FQNEAQ. This CDR3 spans 13 amino acids.

The J gene is TRBJ1-5, the V gene TRBV21-1. TRBV21-1 is listed as a pseudogene. This CDR3 has 13 amino acids. The CDR3 reads CASSKERDQPQHF. In nucleotides, the CDR3 is TGTGCCAGCAGCAAAGAAAGGGATCAGCCCCAGCATTTT.

The J gene is TRBJ1-5, the V gene TRBV7-2; D may be TRBD1 (6 bases). V lost 5 bases to trimming and J lost 5 bases, with 16 bases between them. Germline V gene sequence: CDR1 SGHTA, CDR2 FQGNSA. The CDR3 consists of 15 residues. CDR3: CASSQGSGSYQPQHF. The CDR3 DNA is TGTGCCAGCAGCCAGGGGTCAGGCTCTTATCAGCCCCAGCATTTT.

This clone has just one count. This rearrangement joins TRBV10-3 to TRBJ1-1, with TRBD1 identical over 10 bases. V shed 5 bases, J shed 1 base, and the junction held 4 bases outside the gene matches. This CDR3 region has 15 residues. From germline, CDR1 is ENHRY and CDR2 SYGVKD. The CDR3 sequence: CAISPRDRGNTEAFF. The CDR3 DNA follows: TGTGCCATCAGTCCACGGGACAGGGGGAACACTGAAGCTTTCTTT.

This clone was seen a handful of times. The CDR3 spells CASSFDYGYTF. The CDR3 bases are TGTGCCAGCAGCTTCGATTATGGCTACACCTTC. V usage is TRBV16 and J usage is TRBJ1-2; no firm D call. Germline V CDR1 and CDR2: KGHSY, FQNENV. This CDR3 contains 11 residues. The V and J ends lost 5 bases and 5 bases respectively, with 6 bases between them.

This clone was observed a handful of times. The chain couples TRBV2 to TRBJ1-2; D call uncertain. CDR1 and CDR2 from the germline V gene are SNHLY and FYNNEI. The length of the CDR3 is 13 residues. V lost 4 bases and J 2 bases, leaving 8 bases between the germline ends. CDR3 amino acids: CASSGTINYGYTF. The CDR3 nucleotides are TGTGCCAGCAGTGGGACCATAAACTATGGCTACACCTTC.

V gene TRBV9 combines with J gene TRBJ2-1; no definite D call. The length of the CDR3 is 15 residues. The ends were cut back, 0 bases at V and 3 bases at J, with 10 bases in the middle. CDR1 and CDR2 from the germline V gene are SGDLS and YYNGEE. CDR3 region: CASSVAVTDYNEQFF. As DNA, the CDR3 is TGTGCCAGCAGCGTAGCAGTGACCGACTACAATGAGCAGTTCTTC. Using reference TRBV9 and TRBJ2-1 for the parts outside the CDR3, the full variable domain is DSGVTQTPKHLITATGQRVTLRCSPRSGDLSVYWYQQSLDQGLQFLIQYYNGEERAKGNILERFSAQQFPDLHSELNLSSLELGDSALYFCASSVAVTDYNEQFFGPGTRLTVL.

The CDR3 coding sequence is TGTGCCAGCGGGTTGGGAGATACGCAGTATTTT. It specifies CASGLGDTQYF. V and J are TRBV6-1 and TRBJ2-3; D unresolved. Per the germline V gene, CDR1 is MNHNS and CDR2 is SASEGT. CDR3 length equals 11 residues. Trimming took off 8 bases at V and 5 bases at J, with 8 bases between the two ends.

The chain is built from TRBV7-6 and TRBJ2-2, with TRBD1 matching 8 bases. Unmatched junction bases numbered 3, after V lost 2 bases and J lost 1 base. Germline V gene sequence: CDR1 SGHVS, CDR2 FNYEAQ. There are 16 residues in the CDR3. The CDR3 protein is CASSLRQGLNTGELFF. CDR3 DNA sequence: TGTGCCAGCAGCTTACGACAGGGGTTGAACACCGGGGAGCTGTTTTTT.

The chain recombines TRBV9 with TRBJ1-1; D unresolved. CDR1 and CDR2 (germline): SGDLS, YYNGEE. CDR3 length: 14 amino acids. Trimming took off 2 bases at V and 0 bases at J, with 8 bases between the two ends. The CDR3 DNA sequence: TGTGCCAGCAGCGTCGAGCCCATGAACACTGAAGCTTTCTTT. This codes for CASSVEPMNTEAFF.

The chain uses TRBV6-1 and TRBJ1-2; 11 nucleotides line up with TRBD1. CDR3 length: 13 amino acids. Unmatched junction bases numbered 2, after V lost 4 bases and J lost 7 bases. CDR1 is MNHNS and CDR2 is SASEGT in the germline V gene. CDR3 protein: CASSAGTGGGYTF. CDR3 DNA sequence: TGTGCCAGCAGTGCCGGGACAGGGGGTGGCTACACCTTC.

The genes are TRBV5-6 and TRBJ2-5; D is perhaps TRBD2 (6 bases). This CDR3 spans 15 amino acids. Trimming took off 0 bases at V and 5 bases at J, with 14 bases between the two ends. In germline, CDR1 is SGHDT, CDR2 YYEEEE. In nucleotides, the CDR3 is TGTGCCAGCAGCTTGGTACGGGGGAGCTGGGAGACCCAGTACTTC. Amino acids: CASSLVRGSWETQYF.

This clone was seen only once. The chain is built from TRBV5-8 and TRBJ1-1; possibly TRBD1 for D (6 bases). Germline V gives CDR1 SGHTS, CDR2 YDEGEE. The V gene lost 4 bases and the J gene lost 0 bases, with 16 bases spanning the gap. The CDR3 runs 16 residues. CDR3 nucleotide sequence: TGTGCCAGCAGCCCGATCCGGGACAAAATGAACACTGAAGCTTTCTTT. Translating it yields CASSPIRDKMNTEAFF. Variable domain in full (rest from reference TRBV5-8 and TRBJ1-1): EAGVTQSPTHLIKTRGQQATLRCSPISGHTSVYWYQQALGLGLQFLLWYDEGEERNRGNFPPRFSGRQFPNYSSELNVNALELEDSALYLCASSPIRDKMNTEAFFGQGTRLTVV.

V usage is TRBV2 and J usage is TRBJ1-1; D is undetermined. The length of the CDR3 is 13 residues. The V gene lost 6 bases and the J gene lost 0 bases, with 8 bases spanning the gap. The germline gives CDR1 SNHLY, CDR2 FYNNEI. This CDR3 is CASSRVMNTEAFF. The CDR3 DNA follows: TGTGCCAGCAGCCGCGTTATGAACACTGAAGCTTTCTTT.

The V and J genes are TRBV9 and TRBJ1-3; 11 bases are a match to TRBD1. This CDR3 is built from 17 residues. Germline V CDR1 and CDR2: SGDLS, YYNGEE. V dropped 4 bases and J dropped 2; count of bases not matched to a gene: 8. DNA of the CDR3: TGTGCCAGCAGCAGCCGGACAGGGGGCGCGACTGGAAACACCATATATTTT. This codes for CASSSRTGGATGNTIYF. The full variable domain, with the rest looked up from reference TRBV9 and TRBJ1-3, is DSGVTQTPKHLITATGQRVTLRCSPRSGDLSVYWYQQSLDQGLQFLIQYYNGEERAKGNILERFSAQQFPDLHSELNLSSLELGDSALYFCASSSRTGGATGNTIYFGEGSWLTVV.

Notes on this clone: Other nucleotide sequences in the sample specify the same CDR3. V usage is TRBV7-3 and J usage is TRBJ1-4, with D hard to call. Germline CDR1 SGHTA, CDR2 FQGTGA. Trimming removed 5 bases at V and 0 bases at J, with 10 bases between. This CDR3 comprises 15 residues. The CDR3 protein is CASSPGRATNEKLFF. CDR3 sequence (DNA): TGTGCCAGCAGCCCGGGGAGGGCAACTAATGAAAAACTGTTTTTT.

The rearrangement joins TRBV11-2 to TRBJ1-1; 8 bases align to TRBD1. J lost 3 bases, V lost 5 bases, and 5 bases had no gene match. The CDR3 spans 14 residues. Germline V CDR1 and CDR2: SGHAT, FQNNGV. The CDR3 loop reads CASSTTGGYTEAFF. CDR3 nucleotide sequence: TGTGCCAGCAGCACTACAGGGGGATACACTGAAGCTTTCTTT.